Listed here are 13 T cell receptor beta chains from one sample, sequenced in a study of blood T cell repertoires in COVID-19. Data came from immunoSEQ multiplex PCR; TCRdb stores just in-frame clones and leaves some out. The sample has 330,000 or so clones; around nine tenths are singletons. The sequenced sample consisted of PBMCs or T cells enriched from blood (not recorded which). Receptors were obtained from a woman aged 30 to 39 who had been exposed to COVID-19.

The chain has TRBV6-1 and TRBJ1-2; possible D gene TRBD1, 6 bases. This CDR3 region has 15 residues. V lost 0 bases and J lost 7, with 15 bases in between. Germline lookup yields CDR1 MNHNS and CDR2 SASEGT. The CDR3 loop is CASSEASAGAGGYTF. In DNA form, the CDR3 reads TGTGCCAGCAGTGAAGCGTCCGCAGGGGCGGGTGGCTACACCTTC.

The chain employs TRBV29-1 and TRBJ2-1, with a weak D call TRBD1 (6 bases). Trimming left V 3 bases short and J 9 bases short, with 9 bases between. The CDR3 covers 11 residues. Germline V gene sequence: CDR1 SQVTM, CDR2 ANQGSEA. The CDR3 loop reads CSVDRGSEQFF. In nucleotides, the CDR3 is TGCAGCGTTGATAGGGGGTCTGAGCAGTTCTTC.

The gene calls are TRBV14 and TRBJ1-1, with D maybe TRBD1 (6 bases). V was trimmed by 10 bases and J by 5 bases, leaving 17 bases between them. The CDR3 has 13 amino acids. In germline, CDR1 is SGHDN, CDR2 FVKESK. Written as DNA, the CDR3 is TGTGCCACCAGGGGCACCCTTGGGACTGAAGCTTTCTTT. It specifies CATRGTLGTEAFF.

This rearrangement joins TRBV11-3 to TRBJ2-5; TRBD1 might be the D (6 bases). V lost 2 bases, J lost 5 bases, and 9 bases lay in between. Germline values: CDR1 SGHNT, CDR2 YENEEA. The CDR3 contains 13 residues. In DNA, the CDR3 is TGTGCCAGCAGCTTACAACAGGGCGAGACCCAGTACTTC. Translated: CASSLQQGETQYF.

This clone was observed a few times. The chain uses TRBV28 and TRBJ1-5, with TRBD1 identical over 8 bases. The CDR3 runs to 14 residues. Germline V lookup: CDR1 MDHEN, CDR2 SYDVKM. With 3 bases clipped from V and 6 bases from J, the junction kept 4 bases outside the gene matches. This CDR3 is CASSFRTGLQPQHF. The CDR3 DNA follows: TGTGCCAGCAGTTTCCGGACAGGGCTTCAGCCCCAGCATTTT.

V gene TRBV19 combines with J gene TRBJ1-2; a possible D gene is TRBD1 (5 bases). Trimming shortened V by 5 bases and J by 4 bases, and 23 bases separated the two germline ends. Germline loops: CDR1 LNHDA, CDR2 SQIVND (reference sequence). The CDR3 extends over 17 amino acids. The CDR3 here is CASSLDSTLPGVYGYTF. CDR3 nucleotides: TGTGCCAGTAGTCTCGACAGTACCCTGCCCGGAGTCTATGGCTACACCTTC.

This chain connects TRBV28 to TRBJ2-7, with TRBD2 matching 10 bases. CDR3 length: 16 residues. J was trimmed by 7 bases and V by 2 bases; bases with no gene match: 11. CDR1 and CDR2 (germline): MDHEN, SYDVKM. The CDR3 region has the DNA TGTGCCAGCAGTTTAGTTAGTGGACTAGCGGTGGGTGAGCAGTACTTC. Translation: CASSLVSGLAVGEQYF.

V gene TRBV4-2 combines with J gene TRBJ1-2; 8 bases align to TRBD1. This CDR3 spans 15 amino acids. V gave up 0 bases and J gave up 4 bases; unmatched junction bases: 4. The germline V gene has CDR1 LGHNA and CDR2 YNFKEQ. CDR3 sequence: CASSQDLTGGYGYTF. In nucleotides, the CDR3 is TGTGCCAGCAGCCAAGATCTTACAGGGGGCTATGGCTACACCTTC.

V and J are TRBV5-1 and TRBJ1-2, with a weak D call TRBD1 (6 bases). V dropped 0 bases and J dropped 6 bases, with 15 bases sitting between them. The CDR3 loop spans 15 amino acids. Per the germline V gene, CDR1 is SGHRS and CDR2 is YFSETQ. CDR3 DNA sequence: TGCGCCAGCAGCTTGGCGGGCAGGGGTAGAGATGGCTACACCTTC. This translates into CASSLAGRGRDGYTF.

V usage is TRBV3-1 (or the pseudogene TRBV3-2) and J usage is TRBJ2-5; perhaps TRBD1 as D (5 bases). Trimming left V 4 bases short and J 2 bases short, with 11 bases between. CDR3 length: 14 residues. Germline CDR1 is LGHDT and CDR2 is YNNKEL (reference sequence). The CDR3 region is CASSPRRTQETQYF. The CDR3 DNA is TGTGCCAGCAGCCCTAGACGGACACAAGAGACCCAGTACTTC.

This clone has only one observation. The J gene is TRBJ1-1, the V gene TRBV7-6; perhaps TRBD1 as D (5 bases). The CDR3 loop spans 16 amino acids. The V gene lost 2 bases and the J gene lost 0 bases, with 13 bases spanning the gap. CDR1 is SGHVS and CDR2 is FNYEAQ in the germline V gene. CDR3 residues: CASSLSPTALNTEAFF. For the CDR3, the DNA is TGTGCCAGCAGCTTATCCCCGACAGCTTTGAACACTGAAGCTTTCTTT.

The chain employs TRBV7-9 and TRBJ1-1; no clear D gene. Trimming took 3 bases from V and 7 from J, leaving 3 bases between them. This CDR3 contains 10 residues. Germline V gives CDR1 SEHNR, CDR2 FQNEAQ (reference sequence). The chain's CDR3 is CASSFYEAFF. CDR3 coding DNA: TGTGCCAGCAGCTTTTATGAAGCTTTCTTT.

CDR3 DNA sequence: TGTGCCAGCCAGAGTTGGGTGACAGGGATTAACGAGCAGTACTTC. Its translation: CASQSWVTGINEQYF. The chain couples TRBV28 to TRBJ2-7, with 7 bases identical to TRBD1. The CDR3 loop spans 15 amino acids. V lost 8 bases to trimming and J lost 5 bases; unmatched junction nucleotides: 15. Germline CDR1 is MDHEN and CDR2 is SYDVKM. Supplemented by reference TRBV28 and TRBJ2-7, the full variable domain reads DVKVTQSSRYLVKRTGEKVFLECVQDMDHENMFWYRQDPGLGLRLIYFSYDVKMKEKGDIPEGYSVSREKKERFSLILESASTNQTSMYLCASQSWVTGINEQYFGPGTRLTVT.